The 26 T cell receptor beta chains given below trace back to one sample, sequenced in a study of spatial heterogeneity in lung cancer. One entry per CDR3 protein results from TCRdb running MiXCR on the 5' RACE reads. The repertoire holds more than 8,000 distinct CDR3 sequences, with roughly 5.5% as singletons. The time point here: sample taken at primary tumor resection. Without sorting, whole RNA was sequenced from tumor, nontumor lung or frozen PBMC. Sequencing was performed on PBMCs, taken at surgery. The receptors shown here come from a male donor with early-stage non-small cell lung cancer.

This clonotype is labeled as medium-sized. CDR3 bases: TGTGCCAGCAGCAAAGGGCGAGCCATCACAGATACGCAGTATTTT. As protein: CASSKGRAITDTQYF. The J gene is TRBJ2-3, the V gene TRBV21-1. TRBV21-1 is deemed a pseudogene. The CDR3 spans 15 residues.

This clonotype was recorded at least ten times. The chain has TRBV29-1 and TRBJ1-2; D is unresolved. From germline, CDR1 is SQVTM and CDR2 ANQGSEA. V lost 7 bases and J lost 5, with 11 bases in between. This CDR3 is 11 amino acids long. The DNA for the CDR3 is TGCAGCGCTCAGGCGGGGTATGGCTACACCTTC. Its translation is CSAQAGYGYTF.

This clonotype was observed many times. The chain links TRBV5-4 to TRBJ2-6; D uncertain. This CDR3 has 13 amino acids. From germline, CDR1 is SGHNT and CDR2 YYREEE (reference sequence). V was cut by 1 base and J by 4 bases, with 3 bases left in between. The CDR3 sequence: CASSLLGANVLTF. CDR3 in DNA: TGTGCCAGCAGCTTGTTAGGGGCCAACGTCCTGACTTTC. The whole variable domain, filled in from reference TRBV5-4 and TRBJ2-6, reads ETGVTQSPTHLIKTRGQQVTLRCSSQSGHNTVSWYQQALGQGPQFIFQYYREEENGRGNFPPRFSGLQFPNYSSELNVNALELDDSALYLCASSLLGANVLTFGAGSRLTVL.

This clonotype has at least ten counts. The V call is TRBV2, the J call TRBJ2-7; unclear D gene. The germline V and J ends were trimmed by 7 bases and 3 bases, with 13 bases remaining between them. Germline-derived CDR1 and CDR2 are SNHLY and FYNNEI. This CDR3 spans 13 amino acids. The CDR3 nucleotides read TGTGCCAGCACTGACGACGGAAGCTACGAGCAGTACTTC. It encodes CASTDDGSYEQYF.

At least ten counts were recorded for this clonotype. The chain has TRBV20-1 and TRBJ2-7; D is possibly TRBD2 (6 bases). V was cut by 1 base and J by 2 bases, with 15 bases left in between. Germline lookup yields CDR1 DFQATT and CDR2 SNEGSKA (reference sequence). The CDR3 totals 15 residues. CDR3 in amino acids: CSARGKEGVTYEQYF. CDR3 nucleotides: TGCAGTGCTAGAGGGAAGGAGGGTGTCACCTACGAGCAGTACTTC.

This clonotype has a count of ten or more. This sequence joins TRBV7-9 and TRBJ2-7; 7 nucleotides align to TRBD2. V was clipped by 2 bases and J by 2 bases; unmatched bases: 0. This CDR3 is built from 13 residues. Germline CDR1 and CDR2: SEHNR and FQNEAQ (reference sequence). CDR3 nucleotides: TGTGCCAGCAGCTTAAGCGGGACCTACGAGCAGTACTTC. Its translation is CASSLSGTYEQYF.

This clonotype was picked up many times. This chain connects TRBV28 to TRBJ2-4; weak D call: TRBD1 (6 bases). The CDR3 covers 13 residues. The germline gives CDR1 MDHEN, CDR2 SYDVKM. The germline V and J ends were trimmed by 6 bases and 5 bases, with 11 bases remaining between them. CDR3 bases: TGTGCCAGCAGGCGACAGGCCGAAAACATTCAGTACTTC. This encodes CASRRQAENIQYF. The full variable domain, in which reference TRBV28 and TRBJ2-4 provide the parts outside the CDR3, is DVKVTQSSRYLVKRTGEKVFLECVQDMDHENMFWYRQDPGLGLRLIYFSYDVKMKEKGDIPEGYSVSREKKERFSLILESASTNQTSMYLCASRRQAENIQYFGAGTRLSVL.

This clonotype occurred many times. The J gene is TRBJ2-7, the V gene TRBV20-1; maybe TRBD1 (5 bases). The V end was cut by 1 base, the J end by 0 bases, with 10 bases between. The length of the CDR3 is 14 residues. Germline CDR1 and CDR2: DFQATT and SNEGSKA (reference sequence). This CDR3 reads CSARVRQNSYEQYF. The CDR3 DNA reads TGCAGTGCTAGAGTGAGACAGAACTCCTACGAGCAGTACTTC.

This clonotype was recorded a few times. The chain carries TRBV20-1 and TRBJ1-6; 12 bases are shared with TRBD1. Germline assignment: CDR1 DFQATT and CDR2 SNEGSKA (reference sequence). The V and J ends lost 1 base and 9 bases, in that order; junction bases with no gene match: 4. The CDR3 spans 15 residues. CDR3 loop: CSARGRDRGLSPLHF. The DNA of the CDR3 is TGCAGTGCTAGAGGTCGGGACAGGGGGCTTTCACCCCTCCACTTT.

This clonotype is classed as medium-sized. The chain is built from TRBV3-1 and TRBJ2-2; TRBD1 aligns across 8 bases. V lost 8 bases to trimming and J lost 4 bases; unmatched junction nucleotides: 3. The germline CDR1 and CDR2 sequences are LGHDT and YNNKEL (reference sequence). The CDR3 consists of 13 residues. CDR3 loop: CASQGASTGELFF. The DNA of the CDR3 is TGTGCCAGCCAGGGGGCAAGCACCGGGGAGCTGTTTTTT. Based on the CDR3 plus reference TRBV3-1 and TRBJ2-2, the full variable domain is DTAVSQTPKYLVTQMGNDKSIKCEQNLGHDTMYWYKQDSKKFLKIMFSYNNKELIINETVPNRFSPKSPDKAHLNLHINSLELGDSAVYFCASQGASTGELFFGEGSRLTVL.

This clonotype was detected only a few times. The J gene is TRBJ2-3, the V gene TRBV5-1; possibly TRBD1 or TRBD2 for D (5 bases each). This CDR3 comprises 15 residues. Trimming pared 0 bases from V and 0 bases from J, leaving 8 bases between. CDR1 SGHRS and CDR2 YFSETQ come from the germline V gene. This chain's CDR3 is CASSLVGDSTDTQYF. The CDR3 DNA reads as TGCGCCAGCAGCTTGGTGGGGGACAGCACAGATACGCAGTATTTT.

This clonotype was recorded at least ten times. The V gene is TRBV7-2, the J gene TRBJ2-3; D not certain. Germline-derived CDR1 and CDR2 are SGHTA and FQGNSA. The CDR3 loop spans 12 amino acids. Trimming shortened V by 2 bases and J by 8 bases, and 8 bases separated the two germline ends. The CDR3 bases are TGTGCCAGCAGCTTACCAGCGCTTACGCAGTATTTT. Translated, it gives CASSLPALTQYF.

By share of the sample, this clonotype is medium-sized. The V gene is TRBV19, the J gene TRBJ2-1; possibly TRBD2 for D (6 bases). V was clipped by 6 bases and J by 8 bases, with 20 bases between them. This CDR3 has 15 residues. The V gene's germline CDR1 is LNHDA and CDR2 SQIVND (reference sequence). CDR3 nucleotide sequence: TGTGCCAGTAGCCCTGCGGGATCGGAGTACGATGAGCAGTTCTTC. Its translation: CASSPAGSEYDEQFF.

The table lists this clonotype with many counts. The chain uses TRBV7-2 and TRBJ2-5; 8 bases match TRBD1. The CDR3 length is 14 residues. The germline CDR1 and CDR2 sequences are SGHTA and FQGNSA. With V trimmed by 5 bases and J by 9 bases, 11 bases remained unmatched. CDR3 region: CASSNPGTGQAQYF. CDR3 nucleotides: TGTGCCAGCAGCAACCCCGGGACAGGACAGGCCCAGTACTTC.

The V gene is TRBV29-1, the J gene TRBJ1-6; TRBD1 might be the D (5 bases). The germline V gene has CDR1 SQVTM and CDR2 ANQGSEA. Trimming took 5 bases from V and 2 from J, leaving 7 bases between them. CDR3 length equals 13 residues. Here the CDR3 reads CSVRQTYNSPLHF. In nucleotides, the CDR3 is TGCAGCGTTCGACAGACCTATAATTCACCCCTCCACTTT.

In DNA, the CDR3 is TGTGCCAGCAGAGCCGACACGGCCTCCTACGAGCAGTACTTC. Translating gives CASRADTASYEQYF. The chain employs TRBV3-1 and TRBJ2-7; D not resolved. Germline V gives CDR1 LGHDT, CDR2 YNNKEL (reference sequence). This CDR3 region has 14 residues. V was clipped by 6 bases and J by 0 bases, with 12 bases between them.

This clonotype has a handful of counts. The chain recombines TRBV28 with TRBJ2-3, with 11 bases aligning to TRBD2. This CDR3 has 16 residues. Germline CDR1 reads MDHEN; CDR2 reads SYDVKM. With V trimmed by 4 bases and J by 3 bases, 6 bases remained unmatched. In DNA, the CDR3 is TGTGCCAGCAGTTCGCTAGCGGGGGGTACGACAGATACGCAGTATTTT. The encoded protein is CASSSLAGGTTDTQYF.

This clonotype was recorded at least ten times. The gene calls are TRBV7-2 and TRBJ2-5; 7 bases match TRBD2. The CDR3 is 14 amino acids. Germline V gene sequence: CDR1 SGHTA, CDR2 FQGNSA. The ends lost 3 bases at V and 4 bases at J; junction bases unmatched: 5. The CDR3 is CASSFPTSSETQYF. For the CDR3, the DNA is TGTGCCAGCAGCTTCCCGACTAGCTCAGAGACCCAGTACTTC.

The table lists this clonotype with many counts. CDR3 in DNA: TGTGCCAGCAGCTTGGGGGCAGGAGTTTCCACAGATACGCAGTATTTT. Protein sequence: CASSLGAGVSTDTQYF. This chain connects TRBV5-6 to TRBJ2-3, with D uncertain. CDR1 and CDR2 from the germline V gene are SGHDT and YYEEEE. This CDR3 has 16 residues. Trimming cost V 0 bases and J 2 bases, with 13 bases left between them.

This clonotype was seen only a few times. V is TRBV2 and J is TRBJ1-4, with TRBD1 as a possible D gene (5 bases). V was shortened by 7 bases and J by 4 bases, with 13 bases between the two germline ends. Germline CDR1 SNHLY, CDR2 FYNNEI. This CDR3 contains 14 residues. CDR3 sequence reads: CASNSREINEKLFF. The CDR3 coding sequence is TGTGCCAGCAATTCCAGGGAGATTAATGAAAAACTGTTTTTT.

The chain uses TRBV27 and TRBJ2-7; 8 bases align to TRBD1. The CDR3 has 14 residues. V was pared by 2 bases and J by 3 bases, with 3 bases of the junction left unmatched. Germline assignment: CDR1 MNHEY and CDR2 SMNVEV (reference sequence). The CDR3: CASSLQGANYEQYF. CDR3 sequence (DNA): TGTGCCAGCAGTTTACAGGGGGCGAACTACGAGCAGTACTTC.

In its sample, this clonotype was seen many times. The chain links TRBV7-2 to TRBJ2-1; D remains unclear. CDR1 is SGHTA, CDR2 FQGNSA, per germline. CDR3 length equals 14 residues. Trimming removed 4 bases at V and 6 bases at J, with 13 bases between. The CDR3 protein is CASSSDWNGNEQFF. The CDR3 DNA follows: TGTGCCAGCAGCTCCGACTGGAACGGCAATGAGCAGTTCTTC.

This chain's CDR3 is CSVGTQEVETQYF. The CDR3 DNA reads TGCAGCGTGGGGACCCAGGAGGTGGAGACCCAGTACTTC. V is TRBV29-1 and J is TRBJ2-5; D tentatively fits TRBD1 or TRBD2 (5 bases each). V lost 6 bases and J 5 bases, leaving 16 bases between the germline ends. CDR1 is SQVTM, CDR2 ANQGSEA, per germline. This CDR3 is built from 13 residues.

This clonotype was detected many times. This chain uses TRBV2 with TRBJ1-1; D is ambiguous. This CDR3 is 13 amino acids long. Germline CDR1 SNHLY, CDR2 FYNNEI. V lost 6 bases and J lost 1, with 9 bases in between. CDR3 nucleotides: TGTGCCAGCAGGCCGGAAGGGAACACTGAAGCTTTCTTT. This translates into CASRPEGNTEAFF.

By share, this clonotype counts as medium-sized (0.01 to 0.1%). CDR3 loop: CASSFGGGSGPYEQYF. In DNA, the CDR3 is TGTGCCAGCAGCTTTGGGGGTGGTAGCGGCCCCTACGAGCAGTACTTC. The chain uses TRBV7-2 and TRBJ2-7, with a weak D call TRBD2 (6 bases). With 3 bases removed from V and 2 bases from J, the gap between germline ends came to 17 bases. This CDR3 comprises 16 residues. In germline, CDR1 is SGHTA, CDR2 FQGNSA.

In its sample, this clonotype was seen many times. V usage is TRBV7-2 and J usage is TRBJ1-2; D perhaps matches TRBD1 (5 bases). Trimming removed 1 base at V and 5 bases at J, with 14 bases between. Germline V gene lookup returns CDR1 SGHTA and CDR2 FQGNSA. The length of the CDR3 is 15 residues. CDR3 protein: CASSLVGGENYGYTF. CDR3 DNA sequence: TGTGCCAGCAGCTTAGTTGGGGGTGAGAATTATGGCTACACCTTC.